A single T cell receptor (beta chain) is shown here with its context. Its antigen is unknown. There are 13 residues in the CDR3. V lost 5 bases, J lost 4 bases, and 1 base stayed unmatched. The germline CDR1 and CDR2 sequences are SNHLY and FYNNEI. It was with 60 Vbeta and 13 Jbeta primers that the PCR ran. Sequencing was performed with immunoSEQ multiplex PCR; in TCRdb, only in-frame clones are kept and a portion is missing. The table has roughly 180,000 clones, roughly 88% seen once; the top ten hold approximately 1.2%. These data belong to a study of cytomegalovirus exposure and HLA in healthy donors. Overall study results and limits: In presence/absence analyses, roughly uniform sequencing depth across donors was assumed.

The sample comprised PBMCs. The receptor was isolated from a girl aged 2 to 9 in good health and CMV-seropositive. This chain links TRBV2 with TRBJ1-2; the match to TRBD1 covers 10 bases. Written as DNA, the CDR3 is TGTGCCAGCAGTAGACAGGGGGCCTATGGCTACACCTTC. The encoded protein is CASSRQGAYGYTF.